A single sample is the source of the 11 T cell receptor beta chains below, sequenced in a study of vaccination effects on CD4 cells after COVID-19. Prior to sequencing, the ViraFEST assay stimulated PBMC with viral peptide pools, which expanded the antigen-specific CD4+ T cells. The culture ran for approximately 10 days, and then CD4+ T cells were isolated. This individual tested PCR-positive for SARS-CoV-2 infection between March and December 2020. No antigen has been identified for these receptors. Assay: immunoSEQ multiplex PCR; the TCRdb copy retains only in-frame clones and omits some. The repertoire consists of under 35,000 clones, with 72% occurring once and the leading ten covering under 35%. The sample here was CD4+ T cells from PBMCs cultured with a peptide pool, taken before COVID-19 vaccination. These receptors all stem from a human donor who had a prior SARS-CoV-2 infection.

V usage is TRBV4-3 and J usage is TRBJ2-7, with D possibly being TRBD2 (5 bases). The CDR3 has 15 amino acids. The germline gives CDR1 LGHNA, CDR2 YSLEER. With 0 bases removed from V and 3 bases from J, the gap between germline ends came to 12 bases. The CDR3 protein is CASSQDLRGYYEQYF. The CDR3 DNA follows: TGCGCCAGCAGCCAAGATTTGCGCGGGTACTACGAGCAGTACTTC.

This chain links TRBV19 with TRBJ1-4; D is perhaps TRBD1 (5 bases). Trimming shortened V by 2 bases and J by 11 bases, and 9 bases separated the two germline ends. CDR3 length: 12 residues. CDR1 is LNHDA and CDR2 is SQIVND in the germline V gene (reference sequence). CDR3 amino acids: CASSIFRQKLFF. DNA for the CDR3: TGTGCCAGTAGTATATTTAGACAGAAACTGTTTTTT.

This clone was counted only a few times. This chain joins TRBV2 and TRBJ2-1; D perhaps matches TRBD2 (5 bases). Trimming cost V 3 bases and J 9 bases, with 15 bases left between them. Germline CDR1 reads SNHLY; CDR2 reads FYNNEI. This CDR3 comprises 14 residues. The DNA of the CDR3 is TGTGCCAGCAGTGAGCGGCTACTAGGAGGTGAGCAGTTCTTC. This sequence encodes CASSERLLGGEQFF.

The chain joins TRBV21-1 to TRBJ2-2; the D call in the table, TRBD2, was not verified against the DNA. TRBV21-1 is recorded as a pseudogene. This CDR3 spans 16 amino acids. The CDR3 sequence is CAVAMASGRNTGELFF. The CDR3 DNA is TGTGCCGTAGCCATGGCTAGCGGGAGGAACACCGGGGAGCTGTTTTTT.

For the CDR3, the DNA is TGTGCCAGCAGCCCAATCACAGGGTTTCCCAATCAGCCCCAGCATTTT. This translates into CASSPITGFPNQPQHF. The chain couples TRBV6-6 to TRBJ1-5; possible D gene TRBD1, 6 bases. CDR1 is MNHNY, CDR2 SVGAGI, per germline (reference sequence). The CDR3 runs 16 residues. Deletions cut 6 bases from V and 3 bases from J, with 18 bases between.

The gene calls are TRBV11-3 and TRBJ2-7; D uncertain. This CDR3 contains 14 residues. Trimming removed 7 bases at V and 0 bases at J, with 13 bases between. CDR1 SGHNT and CDR2 YENEEA come from the germline V gene. DNA for the CDR3: TGTGCCAGCACGTGGGCCCGGAGCTCCTACGAGCAGTACTTC. Translated, it gives CASTWARSSYEQYF.

The chain is built from TRBV12-3 or TRBV12-4 and TRBJ1-2; D unresolved. There are 13 residues in the CDR3. The V gene lost 3 bases and the J gene lost 3 bases, with 8 bases spanning the gap. The CDR3 nucleotides are TGTGCCAGCAGTTTTTATTCGGACTATGGCTACACCTTC. Residues: CASSFYSDYGYTF.

V gene TRBV19 combines with J gene TRBJ1-3; unclear D gene. CDR3 size: 14 residues. The germline V and J ends were trimmed by 7 bases and 2 bases, with 12 bases remaining between them. CDR1 LNHDA and CDR2 SQIVND come from the germline V gene (reference sequence). The CDR3 is CASKGGSAGNTIYF. The CDR3 coding sequence is TGTGCCAGTAAAGGCGGCAGCGCTGGAAACACCATATATTTT.

This rearrangement joins TRBV5-6 to TRBJ2-7; 11 nucleotides align to TRBD2. The ends lost 1 base at V and 2 bases at J; junction bases unmatched: 5. Germline-derived CDR1 and CDR2 are SGHDT and YYEEEE. The CDR3 is made up of 16 amino acids. DNA of the CDR3: TGTGCCAGCAGCTTGTACCTAGCGGGAGGACCCTACGAGCAGTACTTC. Protein sequence: CASSLYLAGGPYEQYF.

The rearrangement uses TRBV12-3 or TRBV12-4 and TRBJ1-1; D is unresolved. The CDR3 is made up of 12 amino acids. The V gene lost 3 bases and the J gene lost 11 bases, with 13 bases spanning the gap. CDR3 sequence (DNA): TGTGCCAGCAGTTTTTCGAATAGTGGGGCTTTCTTT. Its translation: CASSFSNSGAFF.

This chain uses TRBV7-2 with TRBJ2-7, with TRBD2 identical over 10 bases. This CDR3 contains 15 residues. Looked up from germline, CDR1 is SGHTA and CDR2 is FQGNSA. Unmatched junction bases numbered 10, after V lost 5 bases and J lost 6 bases. CDR3 nucleotide sequence: TGTGCCAGCAGCGCCAGCGGGGGGGCCGGTTTCGAGCAGTACTTC. Protein sequence: CASSASGGAGFEQYF.